This T cell receptor beta chain was recovered during a study of T cell responses to AZD1222 COVID-19 vaccine. Study-level information: Second-dose groups at about 4 or about 12 weeks were pooled. Findings and caveats of the study: Researchers took repertoire samples only after the peak T cell response had come. Along spike, vaccine-associated CD4 TCRs were found throughout, with dominance at 160-218 and 743-854.

Trimming took 6 bases from V and 5 from J; bases not matched to a gene: 1. This CDR3 contains 14 residues. The germline V gene encodes CDR1 MNHEY and CDR2 SVGAGI. Using immunoSEQ multiplex PCR, the repertoire was profiled, and TCRdb retains in-frame clones only, with some absent. The table lists about 260,000 clones, 85% to 95% of them singletons, with about 0.5% in the top ten. This clone has a single count. The antigen remains undetermined. This sequence joins TRBV6-5 and TRBJ2-1; TRBD2 agrees at 13 bases. Sequencing used peripheral blood, obtained on day 0 of AZD1222 vaccination. The receptor was isolated from an adult in good health. CDR3 DNA: TGTGCCAGCAGACTAGCGGGGGGGAACAATGAGCAGTTCTTC. Its translation is CASRLAGGNNEQFF.